The entry below gives a single T cell receptor (beta chain) sequence along with its context. Antigen: not known. Preparation of TRB cDNA libraries relied on 5' RACE carrying UMI labels. No DNA is given; TCRdb re-called the 5' RACE reads and lists each CDR3 protein once. Its table lists tens of thousands of distinct CDR3 sequences. From germline, CDR1 is SQVTM and CDR2 ANQGSEA. This CDR3 is 15 amino acids long. The source of the sample is a study of CXCR3-negative and CXCR3-positive naive CD8 T cells. The study, taken as a whole, reports: Both naive subsets, CXCR3-negative and CXCR3-positive, displayed similar TRBV-TRBJ usage, unlike memory cells. The study inferred TCR strength from TRB CDR3 properties and found comparable surface CD5 between naive subsets.

J is TRBJ2-1 and V is TRBV29-1; the D gene TCRdb calls, TRBD2, cannot be checked with no DNA. This TCR was sampled from a human donor in good health. Some clones in this sample may be carry-over from other donors' samples. Sequencing used memory CD8+ T cells from blood. The CDR3 loop is CSVERLVRANNEQFF.